The T cell receptor beta chain described here comes from a study of Graves' ophthalmopathy and Graves' hyperthyroidism. Amplified material comprised TCR beta CDR3 regions derived from RNA transcripts. Second-round multiplex PCR followed a first-round RT-PCR using HTBI primers. MiXCR was run by TCRdb on the multiplex PCR reads, yielding one entry per CDR3 protein. The sample yields about 380,000 distinct CDR3 sequences, 15% to 17% seen once. At least ten counts were recorded for this clonotype. The CDR3 runs to 15 residues. Germline CDR1 is MNHNS and CDR2 is SASEGT. The V and J ends lost 7 bases and 2 bases, in that order; junction bases with no gene match: 10. The term stable hyperthyroidism indicated an absence of ophthalmopathy within 18 months of follow-up.

The chain carries TRBV6-1 and TRBJ1-1; 7 bases fit TRBD1. The specimen sequenced was peripheral blood. This sequence was found in a woman aged 18 to 35 with stable Graves' hyperthyroidism. In nucleotides, the CDR3 is TGTGCCAGCAAAAAAGAGGGGGACAGTAACACTGAAGCTTTCTTT. Translation gives CASKKEGDSNTEAFF.